This TCR beta chain was identified in a study of regulatory T cells in long-lasting Graves disease. Study observations and caveats: Accuracy was perhaps lowered by the small sample size. Researchers reported studying only peripheral blood, not thyroid tissue.

Noted time point: persistent/refractory GD, antithyroid drugs over 5 years with positive TRAb. Isolated PBMC RNA provided the starting material for the TCR library. The patients included were those that came from an endocrinology department in Xi'an, China. In the case of this clonotype: Its antigen is undetermined.

Germline CDR1 is MGHRA and CDR2 is YSYEKL. The CDR3 runs 14 residues. Deletions cut 1 base from V and 7 bases from J, with 8 bases between. Construction of TCR beta libraries relied on iRepertoire HTBI primers and on Arm-PCR targeting CDR3 regions. TCRdb processed the multiplex PCR reads anew with MiXCR; each CDR3 protein has one entry. The table lists 700,000 or so distinct CDR3 sequences, about 30% of them singletons. The source material was peripheral blood mononuclear cells (PBMCs), sampled when the disease was refractory, from a patient treated with antithyroid drugs. The source is a female donor with Graves disease. The rearrangement links TRBV4-1 to TRBJ1-6; no definite D call. CDR3 sequence: CASSQVGMNSPLHF. Written as DNA, the CDR3 is TGCGCCAGCAGCCAAGTAGGGATGAATTCACCCCTCCACTTT.